These 22 T cell receptor beta chains came from one sample sequenced in a study of Graves' ophthalmopathy and Graves' hyperthyroidism. The TCR beta CDR3 regions underwent amplification from RNA transcripts. Second-round multiplex PCR followed a first-round RT-PCR using HTBI primers. MiXCR, run by TCRdb on the multiplex PCR reads, gives a single entry per CDR3 protein. The data hold almost 750,000 distinct CDR3 sequences, with approximately 40% observed a single time. The specimen sequenced was peripheral blood. These receptors were taken from an adult man with Graves' ophthalmopathy.

The chain carries TRBV7-9 and TRBJ1-2; D possibly corresponds to TRBD1 (5 bases). With 2 bases removed from V and 3 bases from J, the gap between germline ends came to 13 bases. The CDR3 has 15 residues. Looked up from germline, CDR1 is SEHNR and CDR2 is FQNEAQ (reference sequence). The CDR3: CASSLIGRVYYGYTF. CDR3 nucleotides: TGTGCCAGCAGCTTAATCGGCAGGGTATACTATGGCTACACCTTC.

The chain links TRBV7-2 to TRBJ2-2; 9 positions agree with TRBD2. With 0 bases clipped from V and 5 bases from J, the junction kept 7 bases outside the gene matches. This CDR3 has 17 amino acids. Germline-derived CDR1 and CDR2 are SGHTA and FQGNSA. The DNA of the CDR3 is TGTGCCAGCAGCTTAGCTAGCGGGAGTGCGGGGACCGGGGAGCTGTTTTTT. Protein sequence: CASSLASGSAGTGELFF.

Details on this clonotype: The conserved final phenylalanine or tryptophan is absent from the CDR3, which likely points to a read error. The genes are TRBV25-1 and TRBJ1-6; unclear D gene. CDR1 is MGHDK, CDR2 SYGVNS, per germline. This CDR3 contains 15 residues. V was pared by 5 bases and J by 7 bases, with 15 bases between. CDR3 protein: CASSYTGRANSPLHS. In nucleotides, the CDR3 is TGTGCCAGCAGTTACACCGGACGGGCAAATTCACCCCTCCACTCT.

This clonotype has just a few counts. V and J are TRBV6-5 and TRBJ2-7, with 8 positions matching TRBD2. From germline, CDR1 is MNHEY and CDR2 SVGAGI. The CDR3 runs 13 residues. Trimming at V came to 4 bases and at J to 3 bases, leaving 2 bases not matched to a gene. Here the CDR3 reads CASSSSGSYEQYF. The CDR3 DNA follows: TGTGCCAGCAGTTCAAGCGGGAGCTACGAGCAGTACTTC.

As to this clonotype: A junction boundary mismatches the germline segment, possibly from a read error. The chain uses TRBV25-1 and TRBJ1-2; tentatively, D is TRBD1 (6 bases). The germline CDR1 and CDR2 sequences are MGHDK and SYGVNS. The CDR3 consists of 17 residues. The CDR3 sequence: CASSPHRDTKRGYDYTF. The CDR3, as DNA: TGTGCCAGCAGTCCTCACCGGGACACCAAAAGGGGCTATGACTACACCTTC.

This clonotype was observed a few times. The chain uses TRBV10-3 and TRBJ1-1; D perhaps matches TRBD1 (6 bases). CDR3 size: 13 residues. CDR1 is ENHRY, CDR2 SYGVKD, per germline. V gave up 4 bases and J gave up 4 bases, with 10 bases separating them. The CDR3: CAISAQGGTEAFF. The CDR3 DNA follows: TGTGCCATCAGTGCACAGGGCGGCACTGAAGCTTTCTTT.

The count of this clonotype is one. A read error may explain this, as a much larger clone is one base away. V usage is TRBV29-1 and J usage is TRBJ1-2; D gene ambiguous. CDR3 length equals 10 residues. Between the trimmed V and J ends, which lost 5 bases and 12 bases, there was a span of 13 bases. Germline CDR1 SQVTM, CDR2 ANQGSEA. CDR3 region: CSVFPLGHTF. CDR3 DNA: TGCAGCGTTTTCCCTTTGGGCCACACCTTC.

This clonotype was observed a handful of times. J is TRBJ1-6 and V is TRBV20-1, with unresolved D. V lost 1 base and J 0 bases, leaving 10 bases between the germline ends. In germline, CDR1 is DFQATT, CDR2 SNEGSKA (reference sequence). The CDR3 length is 16 residues. The DNA for the CDR3 is TGCAGTGCTAGAGGTGGAGGAAGCTCCTATAATTCACCCCTCCACTTT. Translated: CSARGGGSSYNSPLHF.

This clonotype was seen a handful of times. J is TRBJ2-3 and V is TRBV20-1; 8 nucleotides match TRBD1. The CDR3 runs to 15 residues. J gave up 4 bases and V 1 base, and 7 bases lay outside the gene matches. CDR1 and CDR2 from the germline V gene are DFQATT and SNEGSKA (reference sequence). CDR3 residues: CSARGRQGRSDTQYF. For the CDR3, the DNA is TGCAGTGCTAGAGGAAGACAGGGGAGGTCAGATACGCAGTATTTT.

This clonotype has a count of ten or more. The chain carries TRBV10-3 and TRBJ2-7; possibly TRBD2 for D (6 bases). Deletions cut 2 bases from V and 6 bases from J, with 14 bases between. Germline CDR1 ENHRY, CDR2 SYGVKD. CDR3 length equals 14 residues. CDR3 bases: TGTGCCATCAGTGAGAGGGGCCTAGCGACCGAGCAGTACTTC. Translating gives CAISERGLATEQYF.

V gene TRBV4-3 combines with J gene TRBJ1-5; D perhaps matches TRBD1 (6 bases). Germline V lookup: CDR1 LGHNA, CDR2 YSLEER. V gave up 5 bases and J gave up 13 bases, with 18 bases separating them. This CDR3 is built from 13 residues. CDR3: CASSLGGWDEQHF. DNA of the CDR3: TGCGCCAGCAGCTTAGGGGGTTGGGACGAGCAGCATTTT.

This sequence joins TRBV10-3 and TRBJ2-2; D uncertain. CDR1 and CDR2 from the germline V gene are ENHRY and SYGVKD. The CDR3 loop spans 11 amino acids. Between the trimmed V and J ends, which lost 8 bases and 2 bases, there was a span of 3 bases. The CDR3 sequence is CAIANTGELFF. The CDR3 DNA is TGTGCCATCGCAAACACCGGGGAGCTGTTTTTT.

This clonotype has just a few counts. The chain links TRBV6-5 to TRBJ2-7, with D perhaps TRBD1 (5 bases). The germline CDR1 and CDR2 sequences are MNHEY and SVGAGI. Trimming took 6 bases from V and 2 from J, leaving 8 bases between them. CDR3 length equals 12 residues. CDR3: CASRSQAYEQYF. The CDR3 DNA reads as TGTGCCAGCAGGTCACAGGCCTACGAGCAGTACTTC.

The rearrangement uses TRBV14 and TRBJ2-7; either TRBD1 or TRBD2 may supply D (5 bases each). Trimming took off 11 bases at V and 6 bases at J, with 14 bases between the two ends. This CDR3 contains 11 residues. Germline V gene lookup returns CDR1 SGHDN and CDR2 FVKESK. The CDR3 region has the DNA TGTGCCCCCGACGGGGCGCGCGAGCAGTACTTC. Its translation is CAPDGAREQYF.

This chain joins TRBV7-9 and TRBJ1-2; TRBD1 might be the D (6 bases). Per the germline V gene, CDR1 is SEHNR and CDR2 is FQNEAQ (reference sequence). There are 14 residues in the CDR3. V lost 1 base and J lost 7, with 13 bases in between. In nucleotides, the CDR3 is TGTGCCAGCAGCTTAGATGTCGGGGGCAGTGGCTACACCTTC. Translation: CASSLDVGGSGYTF.

A remark on this clonotype: Mismatch with germline at one junction end may stem from a read error. The chain has TRBV10-2 and TRBJ1-4, with D uncertain. This CDR3 spans 15 amino acids. CDR1 and CDR2 (germline): WSHSY, SAAADI. The chain's CDR3 is CASSYLGSSNEKLFF. CDR3 coding DNA: TGTGCCAGCAGTTACCTAGGGTCGTCTAATGAAAAACTGTTTTTT.

The rearrangement uses TRBV10-1 and TRBJ2-5, with TRBD1 identical over 7 bases. Germline CDR1 is WNHNN and CDR2 is SYGVQD (reference sequence). Losses at the gene ends were 0 bases for V and 1 base for J; bases not matched to a gene: 5. CDR3 length equals 16 residues. The CDR3 region is CASSESRTGAQETQYF. Written as DNA, the CDR3 is TGCGCCAGCAGTGAGTCGAGGACAGGCGCCCAAGAGACCCAGTACTTC.

This clonotype was counted many times. One end of the junction does not line up with germline, which may come from a read error. V and J are TRBV10-3 and TRBJ1-5; 7 bases are shared with TRBD1. This CDR3 is 13 amino acids long. Per germline, CDR1 ENHRY and CDR2 SYGVKD. CDR3: CAVRGQTGQPQHF. DNA for the CDR3: TGTGCCGTCAGGGGACAGACGGGTCAGCCCCAGCATTTT.

The table lists this clonotype with a few counts. This chain links TRBV9 with TRBJ1-2, with D unresolved. V lost 3 bases and J lost 8, with 20 bases in between. The CDR3 is 15 amino acids. Germline CDR1 SGDLS, CDR2 YYNGEE. CDR3 loop: CASSERPIRSGGYTF. The DNA of the CDR3 is TGTGCCAGCAGCGAAAGGCCGATACGGTCGGGCGGCTACACCTTC.

This clonotype was seen more than once but under ten times. The V gene is TRBV10-3, the J gene TRBJ1-4; no reliable D call. Trimming took off 10 bases at V and 7 bases at J, with 19 bases between the two ends. Per the germline V gene, CDR1 is ENHRY and CDR2 is SYGVKD. This CDR3 comprises 14 residues. This chain's CDR3 is CASRRTEGSEKLFF. CDR3 in DNA: TGTGCCAGTAGGCGGACGGAAGGAAGTGAAAAACTGTTTTTT.

For the CDR3, the DNA is TGTGCCTGCCTGAGGCGGGACAGAGAAGAGACCCAGTACTTC. It specifies CACLRRDREETQYF. The chain links TRBV6-6 to TRBJ2-5, with D possibly being TRBD1 (7 bases). This CDR3 has 14 amino acids. Trimming stripped 11 bases from V and 3 bases from J, with 19 bases between. The germline V gene encodes CDR1 MNHNY and CDR2 SVGAGI (reference sequence).

The rearrangement uses TRBV4-3 and TRBJ1-1, with D hard to call. This CDR3 is 15 amino acids long. V was shortened by 2 bases and J by 1 base, with 11 bases between the two germline ends. Per the germline V gene, CDR1 is LGHNA and CDR2 is YSLEER. The CDR3 region has the DNA TGCGCCAGCAGCCAACGGGAGGGCCCGAACACTGAAGCTTTCTTT. Its protein is CASSQREGPNTEAFF.